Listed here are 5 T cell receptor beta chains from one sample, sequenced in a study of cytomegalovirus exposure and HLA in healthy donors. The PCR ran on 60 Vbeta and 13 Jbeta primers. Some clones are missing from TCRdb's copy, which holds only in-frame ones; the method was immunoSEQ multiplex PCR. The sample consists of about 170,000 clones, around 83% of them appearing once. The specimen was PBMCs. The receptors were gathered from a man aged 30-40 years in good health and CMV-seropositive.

DNA for the CDR3: TGTGCCACCAGCAGAGATAAGGGACTAGACTACAATGAGCAGTTCTTC. This translates into CATSRDKGLDYNEQFF. This sequence joins TRBV15 and TRBJ2-1, with 8 bases that match TRBD2. Germline V gene lookup returns CDR1 LNHNV and CDR2 YYDKDF (reference sequence). V was clipped by 0 bases and J by 3 bases; unmatched bases: 4. The CDR3 sequence is 16 residues long. The variable domain in full, completed from reference TRBV15 and TRBJ2-1, reads DAMVIQNPRYQVTQFGKPVTLSCSQTLNHNVMYWYQQKSSQAPKLLFHYYDKDFNNEADTPDNFQSRRPNTSFCFLDIRSPGLGDTAMYLCATSRDKGLDYNEQFFGPGTRLTVL.

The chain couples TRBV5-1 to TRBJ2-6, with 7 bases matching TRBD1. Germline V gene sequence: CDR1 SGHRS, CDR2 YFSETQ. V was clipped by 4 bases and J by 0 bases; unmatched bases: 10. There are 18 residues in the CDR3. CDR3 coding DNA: TGCGCCAGCAGCATACCCGGGACAGCAAGCTCTGGGGCCAACGTCCTGACTTTC. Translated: CASSIPGTASSGANVLTF.

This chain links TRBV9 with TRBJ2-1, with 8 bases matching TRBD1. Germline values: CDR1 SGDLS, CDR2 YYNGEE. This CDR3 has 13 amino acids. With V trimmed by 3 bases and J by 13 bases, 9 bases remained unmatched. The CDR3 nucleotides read TGTGCCAGCAGCGGGGGACAGGCCCCAACCCAGTTCTTC. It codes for CASSGGQAPTQFF.

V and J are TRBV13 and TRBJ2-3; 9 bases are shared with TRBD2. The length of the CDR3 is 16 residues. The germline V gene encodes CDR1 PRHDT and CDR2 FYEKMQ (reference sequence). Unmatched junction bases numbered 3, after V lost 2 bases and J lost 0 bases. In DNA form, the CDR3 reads TGTGCCAGCAGCTTACTGACTAGCGGTAGCACAGATACGCAGTATTTT. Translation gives CASSLLTSGSTDTQYF.

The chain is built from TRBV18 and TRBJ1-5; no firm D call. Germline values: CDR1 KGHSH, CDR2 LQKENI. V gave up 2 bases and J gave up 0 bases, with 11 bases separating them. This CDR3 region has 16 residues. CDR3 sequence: CASSPANSNSNQPQHF. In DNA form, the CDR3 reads TGTGCCAGCTCACCAGCGAACTCCAATAGCAATCAGCCCCAGCATTTT.